The 9 T cell receptor beta chains presented below share a single source sample, sequenced in a study of blood T cell repertoires in COVID-19. The assay was immunoSEQ multiplex PCR, and TCRdb's table has in-frame clones only and misses some. The data show 350,000 to 450,000 clones, more than 70% seen once. Sequenced: PBMCs or T cells enriched from blood (not recorded which). These receptors were collected from a young woman who had been exposed to COVID-19.

The gene calls are TRBV18 and TRBJ2-1, with 12 bases identical to TRBD2. The germline V gene has CDR1 KGHSH and CDR2 LQKENI. There are 16 residues in the CDR3. J lost 1 base, V lost 3 bases, and 1 base had no gene match. CDR3 DNA: TGTGCCAGCTCACCCGGGACTAGCGGGTCCTACAATGAGCAGTTCTTC. This gives the protein CASSPGTSGSYNEQFF.

In the case of this clone: The sample contains more than one DNA sequence encoding this CDR3. The chain carries TRBV2 and TRBJ2-7; the D is unclear. The CDR3 spans 11 residues. Germline V gives CDR1 SNHLY, CDR2 FYNNEI. Trimming cost V 5 bases and J 4 bases, with 6 bases left between them. CDR3 sequence (DNA): TGTGCCAGCAGTTCAGGTTACGAGCAGTACTTC. Its translation is CASSSGYEQYF.

This chain uses TRBV20-1 with TRBJ2-3, with TRBD2 matching 9 bases. The germline V gene has CDR1 DFQATT and CDR2 SNEGSKA (reference sequence). Trimming at V came to 3 bases and at J to 4 bases, leaving 11 bases not matched to a gene. This CDR3 contains 16 residues. CDR3 nucleotides: TGCAGTGCTAGTGGCCCTCGCGGGGGGGGATCAGATACGCAGTATTTT. Its translation: CSASGPRGGGSDTQYF.

This clone was observed a handful of times. This chain uses TRBV10-3 with TRBJ2-3; 7 bases align to TRBD1. This CDR3 contains 13 residues. Losses at the gene ends were 7 bases for V and 6 bases for J; bases not matched to a gene: 7. Germline V CDR1 and CDR2: ENHRY, SYGVKD. The CDR3 spells CAITGTGVDTQYF. CDR3 nucleotides: TGTGCCATCACGGGCACAGGGGTGGATACGCAGTATTTT.

This rearrangement joins TRBV2 to TRBJ2-7, with 8 bases that match TRBD2. CDR1 and CDR2 (germline): SNHLY, FYNNEI. The CDR3 totals 15 residues. The J segment lost 4 bases and the V segment lost 6 bases, leaving 11 bases of the junction unmatched. CDR3 DNA sequence: TGTGCCAGCAGACGTAGCGGGGTCGGAACTTACGAGCAGTACTTC. Amino acids: CASRRSGVGTYEQYF.

This sequence joins TRBV7-8 and TRBJ2-7; 15 bases match TRBD2. Germline V CDR1 and CDR2: SGHVS, FQNEAQ. This CDR3 has 18 residues. V lost 4 bases to trimming and J lost 2 bases; unmatched junction nucleotides: 9. The CDR3 spells CASSYGLAGGIVPYEQYF. Here the CDR3 DNA reads TGTGCCAGCAGCTACGGACTAGCGGGAGGGATTGTCCCCTACGAGCAGTACTTC.

The CDR3 region is CSVGGQGHEQYF. CDR3 DNA sequence: TGCAGCGTGGGGGGACAGGGCCACGAGCAGTACTTC. The rearrangement links TRBV29-1 to TRBJ2-7, with 9 bases fitting TRBD1. The CDR3 has 12 residues. CDR1 and CDR2 (germline): SQVTM, ANQGSEA. J lost 5 bases, V lost 6 bases, and 5 bases had no gene match.

In DNA form, the CDR3 reads TGTGCCAGCTCACTCACGGGACTAGCGCGGGAGCAGTACTTC. Translation: CASSLTGLAREQYF. The chain carries TRBV18 and TRBJ2-7; 10 nucleotides agree with TRBD2. CDR3 length: 14 amino acids. The V segment lost 4 bases and the J segment 7 bases; nucleotides outside the gene matches: 7. Germline V gene data show CDR1 as KGHSH and CDR2 as LQKENI.

The chain has TRBV19 and TRBJ1-5; D remains ambiguous. CDR3 length: 12 residues. V was shortened by 5 bases and J by 7 bases, with 9 bases between the two germline ends. CDR1 is LNHDA and CDR2 is SQIVND in the germline V gene (reference sequence). CDR3 DNA sequence: TGTGCCAGTAGTTTGACCGGGCAGCCCCAGCATTTT. Translated, it gives CASSLTGQPQHF.